This is a list of T cell receptor beta chains from one sample in a study of beta chain features in type 1 diabetes. TCRdb's table, derived via immunoSEQ multiplex PCR, lists solely in-frame clones and lacks some. The sample contains fewer than 150,000 clones, 6.5% to 8.5% of which appear only once. Sequenced sample: central memory CD4+ T cells from blood. The receptors here all came from a woman aged 25 to 45 in good health. The CDR3 runs from the conserved cysteine through the conserved F or W. D genes are given only for firm matches. Where a row states a size, it is once, few, many or the class of an expanded clone; other rows omit it.

d_gene,v_gene,abundance,j_gene,CDR3nt,CDR3aa
-,TRBV7-2,few,TRBJ2-1,TGTGCCAGCAGCTTATATGGACTGGACAGCTCCTACAATGAGCAGTTCTTC,CASSLYGLDSSYNEQFF
-,TRBV19,-,TRBJ2-1,TGTGCCAGTACTAGCGCGACATACAATGAGCAGTTCTTC,CASTSATYNEQFF
TRBD1,TRBV30,many,TRBJ1-1,TGTGCCTGGAGCGGACAGGGAGGGGGGGACACTGAAGCTTTCTTT,CAWSGQGGGDTEAFF
TRBD2,TRBV7-6,-,TRBJ2-7,TGTGCCAGCAGCCCCGGGGGGACTAGCGGGAGGTACGAGCAGTACTTC,CASSPGGTSGRYEQYF
TRBD1,TRBV28,many,TRBJ2-5,TGTGCCAGCAGGCCCGATACAGGGGGCAGTGAGACCCAGTACTTC,CASRPDTGGSETQYF
TRBD1,TRBV5-1,few,TRBJ2-5,TGCGCCAGCAGCGGCCTGGACAGGGCCAAGACCCAGTACTTC,CASSGLDRAKTQYF
-,TRBV15,few,TRBJ2-3,TGTGCCACCAGCAGAGATCTCAGCGGGAGCACAGATACGCAGTATTTT,CATSRDLSGSTDTQYF
TRBD1,TRBV7-2,-,TRBJ1-1,TGTGCCAGCAGCTTAGGACAGGGGTACGGCATGAACACTGAAGCTTTCTTT,CASSLGQGYGMNTEAFF
-,TRBV30,-,TRBJ2-7,TGTGCCTGGAGTGTGAACCGGTACGAGCAGTACTTC,CAWSVNRYEQYF
TRBD1,TRBV6-1,few,TRBJ1-1,TGTGCCAGCAGCTGGGACAGGGCAGTGATCACTGAAGCTTTCTTT,CASSWDRAVITEAFF
TRBD1,TRBV7-2,few,TRBJ2-3,TGTGCCAGCAGCCTCCGGACAGGGAGGCGCACAGATACGCAGTATTTT,CASSLRTGRRTDTQYF
-,TRBV4-2,-,TRBJ2-1,TGTGCCAGCAGCCAAGATCCAGCGTACAATGAGCAGTTCTTC,CASSQDPAYNEQFF
-,TRBV27,medium-sized,TRBJ2-6,TGTGCCAGCAGTTCCCCTCGCTCTGGGGCCAACGTCCTGACTTTC,CASSSPRSGANVLTF
-,TRBV30,-,TRBJ1-5,TGTGCCTGGAGTTATCAGGGCCATCAGCCCCAGCATTTT,CAWSYQGHQPQHF
TRBD1,TRBV7-9,-,TRBJ1-5,TGTGCCAGCAGCCACCGGGACAGTAATCAGCCCCAGCATTTT,CASSHRDSNQPQHF
TRBD2,TRBV6-5,few,TRBJ2-2,TGTGCCAGCAGTCGCGGGACTAGCGGGAGTAAGGGGCTGTTTTTT,CASSRGTSGSKGLFF
TRBD1,TRBV6-6,-,TRBJ1-4,TGTGCCGGACAGGGGGCAACTAATGAAAAACTGTTTTTT,CAGQGATNEKLFF
-,TRBV5-4,few,TRBJ2-5,TGTGCCAGCAGCTTGAGGGGGTCAGGGGACCTCCAAGAGACCCAGTACTTC,CASSLRGSGDLQETQYF
TRBD2,TRBV15,-,TRBJ2-3,TGTGCCACCAGCAGACGAGCGGGAGGCTTCTATACGCAGTATTTT,CATSRRAGGFYTQYF
-,TRBV6-5,few,TRBJ2-7,TGTGCCAGCAGCCAACGGGTGGACGAGCAGTACTTC,CASSQRVDEQYF
TRBD2,TRBV7-2,few,TRBJ2-5,TGTGCCAGCAGCTTAGAAGGTCGGCTAGCGGGAGTGGAGACCCAGTACTTC,CASSLEGRLAGVETQYF
TRBD1,TRBV7-2,few,TRBJ1-4,TGTGCCAGCAGCCCCGGGACAGGGGGCTTCCGCAATGAAAAACTGTTTTTT,CASSPGTGGFRNEKLFF
-,TRBV6-6,-,TRBJ2-1,TGTGCCAGCTTTAACAGGGATCGTTACAATGAGCAGTTCTTC,CASFNRDRYNEQFF
TRBD2,TRBV27,few,TRBJ2-2,TGTGCCAGCAGTCCCGGACTAGCGGGAACGGGGGAGCTGTTTTTT,CASSPGLAGTGELFF
-,TRBV19,-,TRBJ1-1,TGTGCCAGTAGTTTAGGGGGGCGGGAGACTGAAGCTTTCTTT,CASSLGGRETEAFF
TRBD1,TRBV9,few,TRBJ1-2,TGTGCCAGCAGCGTAGCTCCCGGACAGGGCGATGGCTACACCTTC,CASSVAPGQGDGYTF
TRBD2,TRBV5-1,few,TRBJ2-1,TGCGCCAGCAGCTCAATTCCGGGACTAGCGACAAATGAGCAGTTCTTC,CASSSIPGLATNEQFF
TRBD2,TRBV30,many,TRBJ2-4,TGTGCCTGGAGTGTTTCTAGCGGGAGGGACGCCAAAAACATTCAGTACTTC,CAWSVSSGRDAKNIQYF
TRBD2,TRBV28,-,TRBJ2-7,TGTGCCAGCAGGGTGGGTAGGGGACTAGCGGGAGGAAGCTCCTACGAGCAGTACTTC,CASRVGRGLAGGSSYEQYF
TRBD1,TRBV7-8,-,TRBJ1-2,TGTGCCAGCAGTTGGGGACAGGGCCTTGGCTACACCTTC,CASSWGQGLGYTF
-,TRBV30,few,TRBJ2-3,TGTGCCTGGAGCGCAGGCACAGATACGCAGTATTTT,CAWSAGTDTQYF